This TCR beta chain comes out of a study of T-cell reconstitution after alpha-beta-depleted transplantation in children. This clonotype appeared a few times. Per germline, CDR1 SGHAT and CDR2 FQDESV (reference sequence). J gave up 1 base and V 5 bases, and 15 bases lay outside the gene matches. The CDR3 is 18 residues long. Unique molecular identifiers were incorporated into the prepared TCRbeta library. Using its own MiXCR run on the PCR reads, TCRdb lists one record per CDR3 protein. The table has around 360,000 distinct CDR3 sequences, approximately 10% seen once; the top ten hold more than 2%. The receptor's source is a human donor who donated a stem cell graft to a child with acute lymphoblastic leukemia. The specimen was PBMCs from the stem cell graft donor, collected from the stem cell graft. The chain has TRBV11-1 and TRBJ2-3; 7 bases are shared with TRBD2. The CDR3 is CASSPRSGMAGGTDTQYF. The CDR3 DNA reads as TGTGCCAGCAGCCCAAGATCGGGTATGGCGGGAGGCACAGATACGCAGTATTTT.